This T cell receptor (beta chain) appears in the sequencing data of a study of blood T cell repertoires in COVID-19. Study at large: Samples taken during acute and convalescent COVID-19 were collected in the United States, Italy and Spain. From T cells, B-cell-depleted T cells, or PBMCs came the material, which was cDNA or gDNA.

Germline CDR1 and CDR2: SGDLS and YYNGEE. V was shortened by 2 bases and J by 4 bases, with 12 bases between the two germline ends. This CDR3 is 15 amino acids long. In the source study's methods: Amplification of reference gene primers provided the estimated nucleated cell counts. The repertoire was sequenced with immunoSEQ multiplex PCR; TCRdb's copy has only in-frame clones and lacks some. V and J calls and clone size come straight from that table; D and trimming were deduced from the DNA. The sample shows approximately 180,000 clones, around nine tenths of them seen only once. This rearrangement joins TRBV9 to TRBJ2-2; weak D call: TRBD2 (6 bases). The receptor was isolated from a human donor in a cohort sampled during active COVID-19. The sequenced sample was peripheral blood. CDR3 in amino acids: CASSVGGLPTGELFF. In DNA form, the CDR3 reads TGTGCCAGCAGCGTTGGAGGACTACCCACCGGGGAGCTGTTTTTT.